The 8 T cell receptor beta chains below come from one sample, sequenced in a study of T-cell reconstitution after alpha-beta-depleted transplantation in children (dated by TCRdb to about 2016). Library generation was performed with PCR. The sequencing machine was an Illumina HiSeq 2500. TCR library preparation used molecular barcoding, with unique molecular identifiers applied to normalize quantification of the TCRbeta repertoire. TCRdb reprocessed the public reads (quality trimming at Q25 with fastp, clone calling with MiXCR) and kept in-frame beta chains. Each record represents a unique CDR3 protein, reported with the most common genes and DNA among its rows. The table for this sample lists about 200,000 distinct CDR3 sequences; 13% to 15% of them were counted only once. The ten largest clones add up to roughly 13% of the sample. The source material was PBMCs from the stem cell graft donor, sampled from the stem cell graft. The receptors shown here come from a human donor who donated a stem cell graft to a child with acute lymphoblastic leukemia.

In this sample, this clonotype turned up many times. The V and J genes are TRBV5-1 and TRBJ2-7; 7 bases align to TRBD2. The CDR3 covers 16 residues. With V trimmed by 4 bases and J by 8 bases, 18 bases remained unmatched. Germline CDR1 reads SGHRS; CDR2 reads YFSETQ. The CDR3 is CASSPFPSGNPRKQYF. The CDR3 coding sequence is TGCGCCAGCAGCCCTTTCCCGAGCGGGAACCCTAGGAAGCAGTACTTC.

Many counts were recorded for this clonotype. The rearrangement links TRBV7-8 to TRBJ2-5; D is perhaps TRBD1 (6 bases). This CDR3 region has 12 residues. Germline V gene sequence: CDR1 SGHVS, CDR2 FQNEAQ. The V gene lost 7 bases and the J gene lost 4 bases, with 10 bases spanning the gap. The CDR3 region has the DNA TGTGCCAGCACCCAGGGGAGAGAGACCCAGTACTTC. It specifies CASTQGRETQYF.

This clonotype was counted many times. The chain links TRBV7-9 to TRBJ2-7; 8 bases are shared with TRBD1. The germline V gene has CDR1 SEHNR and CDR2 FQNEAQ (reference sequence). Trimming removed 4 bases from V and 3 bases from J; junction bases left unmatched: 8. The CDR3 extends over 15 amino acids. CDR3 in amino acids: CASSSAGTGHYEQYF. In nucleotides, the CDR3 is TGTGCCAGCAGCTCCGCCGGGACAGGTCACTACGAGCAGTACTTC.

The chain couples TRBV30 to TRBJ1-1; D is uncertain. Between the trimmed V and J ends, which lost 5 bases and 1 base, there was a span of 8 bases. Germline loops: CDR1 GTSNPN, CDR2 SVGIG (reference sequence). CDR3 length equals 12 residues. The CDR3 reads CAWSLTNTEAFF. CDR3 coding DNA: TGTGCCTGGTCGCTCACGAACACTGAAGCTTTCTTT. The entire variable domain, with the rest obtained from reference TRBV30 and TRBJ1-1, is as follows: SQTIHQWPATLVQPVGSPLSLECTVEGTSNPNLYWYRQAAGRGLQLLFYSVGIGQISSEVPQNLSASRPQDRQFILSSKKLLLSDSGFYLCAWSLTNTEAFFGQGTRLTVV.

This clonotype was counted ten times or more. V and J are TRBV5-1 and TRBJ2-2; D may be TRBD1 (6 bases). CDR1 is SGHRS and CDR2 is YFSETQ in the germline V gene. The CDR3 has 15 residues. V was trimmed by 4 bases and J by 4 bases, leaving 14 bases between them. Here the CDR3 DNA reads TGCGCCAGCAGCCCTTCCCAGGGGTCCACCGGGGAGCTGTTTTTT. Amino acids: CASSPSQGSTGELFF.

This clonotype was detected many times. The rearrangement joins TRBV5-1 to TRBJ2-3; TRBD2 matches at 8 bases. Germline V gene data show CDR1 as SGHRS and CDR2 as YFSETQ. With 1 base clipped from V and 3 bases from J, the junction kept 7 bases outside the gene matches. The CDR3 is 16 residues long. The CDR3 spells CASSLIGLAKTDTQYF. For the CDR3, the DNA is TGCGCCAGCAGCTTGATCGGACTAGCTAAAACAGATACGCAGTATTTT.

In its sample, this clonotype was seen a few times. This chain uses TRBV4-1 with TRBJ1-3; D not certain. V was trimmed by 1 base and J by 3 bases, leaving 10 bases between them. There are 15 residues in the CDR3. Germline-derived CDR1 and CDR2 are MGHRA and YSYEKL. CDR3 residues: CASSQGEYGGNTIYF. The DNA of the CDR3 is TGCGCCAGCAGCCAAGGGGAATACGGTGGAAACACCATATATTTT.

Many counts were recorded for this clonotype. J is TRBJ1-5 and V is TRBV27; no clear D gene. CDR1 MNHEY and CDR2 SMNVEV come from the germline V gene (reference sequence). V was cut by 6 bases and J by 0 bases, with 15 bases left in between. The CDR3 has 16 amino acids. The CDR3 DNA is TGTGCCAGCAGGAGGTCCTTTGCCTATAGCAATCAGCCCCAGCATTTT. This translates into CASRRSFAYSNQPQHF.